A selection of T cell receptor beta chains follows, all from one sample in a study of identical twins. TCRdb recomputed calls from the 5' RACE reads with MiXCR, one row per CDR3 protein. The sample has approximately 680,000 distinct CDR3 sequences; around 7.5% are singletons. The sample was also reused in another study, on yellow fever vaccine responses in identical twins.

The sequenced sample was PBMCs. These receptors were obtained from a woman aged 18-29 years in good health. CDR3s include the opening cysteine and the closing phenylalanine or tryptophan. A D gene is named only where the DNA matches it firmly. The size entry is marked missing in some rows and otherwise reads once, few, many or a size class.

cdr3_length: 14; j_call: TRBJ1-1; v_call: TRBV12-3/TRBV12-4; clone_size: -; d_call: -; cdr3_aa: CASSLVPMNTEAFF; cdr3_nt: TGTGCCAGCAGCCTCGTCCCCATGAACACTGAAGCTTTCTTT
cdr3_length: 15; j_call: TRBJ2-1; v_call: TRBV5-1; clone_size: -; d_call: TRBD2; cdr3_aa: CASISSGGSNEEQFF; cdr3_nt: TGCGCCAGCATCTCTAGCGGGGGGTCCAACGAGGAGCAGTTCTTC
cdr3_length: 13; j_call: TRBJ1-4; v_call: TRBV20-1; clone_size: few; d_call: -; cdr3_aa: CSATGQTNEKLFF; cdr3_nt: TGCAGTGCTACCGGACAGACTAATGAAAAACTGTTTTTT
cdr3_length: 16; j_call: TRBJ2-3; v_call: TRBV5-1; clone_size: few; d_call: TRBD2; cdr3_aa: CASSLELAGGRNTQYF; cdr3_nt: TGCGCCAGCAGCTTGGAACTAGCGGGGGGGCGGAATACGCAGTATTTT
cdr3_length: 15; j_call: TRBJ1-3; v_call: TRBV24-1; clone_size: few; d_call: TRBD1; cdr3_aa: CATSDTTGTGNTIYF; cdr3_nt: TGTGCCACCAGTGACACGACAGGGACTGGAAACACCATATATTTT
cdr3_length: 14; j_call: TRBJ2-2; v_call: TRBV3-1; clone_size: many; d_call: -; cdr3_aa: CASSRGVNTGELFF; cdr3_nt: TGTGCCAGCAGCCGCGGGGTGAACACCGGGGAGCTGTTTTTT
cdr3_length: 15; j_call: TRBJ1-6; v_call: TRBV9; clone_size: few; d_call: -; cdr3_aa: CASSVGSQPPSPLHF; cdr3_nt: TGTGCCAGCAGCGTAGGGAGTCAGCCGCCTTCACCCCTCCACTTT
cdr3_length: 15; j_call: TRBJ1-4; v_call: TRBV7-2; clone_size: many; d_call: -; cdr3_aa: CASSQQTATNEKLFF; cdr3_nt: TGTGCCAGCAGCCAACAGACAGCAACTAATGAAAAACTGTTTTTT
cdr3_length: 16; j_call: TRBJ2-2; v_call: TRBV5-1; clone_size: few; d_call: -; cdr3_aa: CASSLLPGPQIGELFF; cdr3_nt: TGCGCCAGCAGCCTACTACCCGGGCCTCAAATCGGGGAGCTGTTTTTT
cdr3_length: 14; j_call: TRBJ2-2; v_call: TRBV3-1; clone_size: many; d_call: -; cdr3_aa: CASRLTENTGELFF; cdr3_nt: TGTGCCAGCAGACTGACAGAGAACACCGGGGAGCTGTTTTTT
cdr3_length: 17; j_call: TRBJ2-1; v_call: TRBV12-3/TRBV12-4; clone_size: -; d_call: TRBD2; cdr3_aa: CASSFPSGVNSYNEQFF; cdr3_nt: TGTGCCAGCAGTTTTCCTAGCGGTGTGAACTCCTACAATGAGCAGTTCTTC
cdr3_length: 16; j_call: TRBJ2-1; v_call: TRBV20-1; clone_size: many; d_call: TRBD2; cdr3_aa: CSAQLSNSGGANEQFF; cdr3_nt: TGCAGTGCCCAGCTATCCAATAGCGGGGGGGCGAATGAGCAGTTCTTC
cdr3_length: 14; j_call: TRBJ2-3; v_call: TRBV4-2; clone_size: -; d_call: -; cdr3_aa: CAISPGLPGDTQYF; cdr3_nt: TGTGCCATCAGCCCCGGACTGCCCGGGGATACGCAGTATTTT
cdr3_length: 11; j_call: TRBJ2-1; v_call: TRBV10-3; clone_size: many; d_call: -; cdr3_aa: CAIKEDDEQFF; cdr3_nt: TGTGCCATCAAAGAAGACGATGAGCAGTTCTTC
cdr3_length: 12; j_call: TRBJ2-5; v_call: TRBV29-1; clone_size: few; d_call: -; cdr3_aa: CSVLYGGETQYF; cdr3_nt: TGCAGCGTCCTATATGGCGGAGAGACCCAGTACTTC
cdr3_length: 17; j_call: TRBJ2-3; v_call: TRBV6-1; clone_size: few; d_call: TRBD1; cdr3_aa: CASKVRLTGGGTDTQYF; cdr3_nt: TGTGCCAGCAAAGTGAGATTGACAGGGGGAGGCACAGATACGCAGTATTTT
cdr3_length: 16; j_call: TRBJ2-3; v_call: TRBV5-1; clone_size: few; d_call: -; cdr3_aa: CASSFEGPISTDTQYF; cdr3_nt: TGCGCCAGCAGCTTTGAGGGGCCTATTAGCACAGATACGCAGTATTTT
cdr3_length: 12; j_call: TRBJ2-7; v_call: TRBV2; clone_size: few; d_call: -; cdr3_aa: CASSGELTEQYF; cdr3_nt: TGTGCCAGCAGTGGGGAGTTGACCGAGCAGTACTTC
cdr3_length: 15; j_call: TRBJ1-5; v_call: TRBV28; clone_size: -; d_call: -; cdr3_aa: CASAPLYRANQPQHF; cdr3_nt: TGTGCCAGCGCCCCCCTCTACAGGGCTAATCAGCCCCAGCATTTT
cdr3_length: 17; j_call: TRBJ1-1; v_call: TRBV4-1; clone_size: few; d_call: TRBD1; cdr3_aa: CASSQDSGQGRRTEAFF; cdr3_nt: TGCGCCAGCAGCCAAGATTCGGGACAGGGGCGGAGAACTGAAGCTTTCTTT
cdr3_length: 15; j_call: TRBJ2-2; v_call: TRBV6-1; clone_size: many; d_call: TRBD2; cdr3_aa: CASGRLAENTGELFF; cdr3_nt: TGTGCCAGCGGAAGACTAGCGGAGAACACCGGGGAGCTGTTTTTT
cdr3_length: 15; j_call: TRBJ2-2; v_call: TRBV6-5; clone_size: many; d_call: -; cdr3_aa: CASSYGGTNTGELFF; cdr3_nt: TGTGCCAGCAGTTATGGGGGGACGAACACCGGGGAGCTGTTTTTT
cdr3_length: 15; j_call: TRBJ2-2; v_call: TRBV5-6; clone_size: few; d_call: -; cdr3_aa: CASSLVDTDTGELFF; cdr3_nt: TGTGCCAGCAGCTTGGTAGACACGGACACCGGGGAGCTGTTTTTT
cdr3_length: 15; j_call: TRBJ2-1; v_call: TRBV24-1; clone_size: -; d_call: TRBD2; cdr3_aa: CATSDFGLAYNEQFF; cdr3_nt: TGTGCCACCAGTGATTTCGGACTAGCATACAATGAGCAGTTCTTC
cdr3_length: 11; j_call: TRBJ2-1; v_call: TRBV7-9; clone_size: few; d_call: -; cdr3_aa: CASRTVDEQFF; cdr3_nt: TGTGCCAGCAGAACCGTCGATGAGCAGTTCTTC
cdr3_length: 16; j_call: TRBJ1-1; v_call: TRBV21-1; clone_size: many; d_call: -; cdr3_aa: CASSKAQMEVRTEAFF; cdr3_nt: TGTGCCAGCAGCAAAGCGCAGATGGAGGTGAGGACTGAAGCTTTCTTT
cdr3_length: 16; j_call: TRBJ2-1; v_call: TRBV7-6; clone_size: few; d_call: -; cdr3_aa: CASSPQPGAKYNEQFF; cdr3_nt: TGTGCCAGCAGCCCCCAGCCAGGGGCCAAATACAATGAGCAGTTCTTC
cdr3_length: 15; j_call: TRBJ1-6; v_call: TRBV5-1; clone_size: many; d_call: TRBD1; cdr3_aa: CASSLPGTDNSPLHF; cdr3_nt: TGCGCCAGCAGCTTACCAGGGACAGACAATTCACCCCTCCACTTT
cdr3_length: 12; j_call: TRBJ1-1; v_call: TRBV29-1; clone_size: few; d_call: -; cdr3_aa: CSALQGNTEAFF; cdr3_nt: TGCAGCGCCTTACAGGGGAACACTGAAGCTTTCTTT
cdr3_length: 16; j_call: TRBJ2-3; v_call: TRBV20-1; clone_size: many; d_call: -; cdr3_aa: CSARDPHRVGADTQYF; cdr3_nt: TGCAGTGCTAGAGATCCCCACAGGGTAGGGGCAGATACGCAGTATTTT
cdr3_length: 15; j_call: TRBJ2-3; v_call: TRBV28; clone_size: many; d_call: TRBD1; cdr3_aa: CAGSSPGQGTDTQYF; cdr3_nt: TGTGCCGGTTCTTCACCGGGACAGGGGACAGATACGCAGTATTTT
cdr3_length: 12; j_call: TRBJ2-5; v_call: TRBV4-1; clone_size: -; d_call: -; cdr3_aa: CASSQEGLTQYF; cdr3_nt: TGCGCCAGCAGCCAAGAGGGTTTGACCCAGTACTTC
cdr3_length: 13; j_call: TRBJ2-3; v_call: TRBV20-1; clone_size: many; d_call: -; cdr3_aa: CSARETSTDTQYF; cdr3_nt: TGCAGTGCTAGAGAAACTAGCACAGATACGCAGTATTTT
cdr3_length: 15; j_call: TRBJ1-1; v_call: TRBV12-3/TRBV12-4; clone_size: few; d_call: -; cdr3_aa: CASSNARGPGTEAFF; cdr3_nt: TGTGCCAGCAGTAACGCCAGGGGCCCGGGGACTGAAGCTTTCTTT
cdr3_length: 13; j_call: TRBJ2-7; v_call: TRBV6-2/TRBV6-3; clone_size: many; d_call: -; cdr3_aa: CASSFSETYEQYF; cdr3_nt: TGTGCCAGCAGTTTTAGTGAAACCTACGAGCAGTACTTC
cdr3_length: 14; j_call: TRBJ2-2; v_call: TRBV12-3/TRBV12-4; clone_size: few; d_call: -; cdr3_aa: CASRLGHSSGELFF; cdr3_nt: TGTGCCAGCAGATTGGGACATTCAAGCGGGGAGCTGTTTTTT
cdr3_length: 15; j_call: TRBJ1-1; v_call: TRBV6-5; clone_size: many; d_call: -; cdr3_aa: CASSPLRGASEYGFF; cdr3_nt: TGTGCCAGCAGTCCACTCAGAGGGGCCTCCGAGTATGGCTTCTTT
cdr3_length: 11; j_call: TRBJ2-7; v_call: TRBV29-1; clone_size: few; d_call: -; cdr3_aa: CSVPRSYEQYF; cdr3_nt: TGCAGCGTTCCCAGGAGCTACGAGCAGTACTTC
cdr3_length: 14; j_call: TRBJ2-1; v_call: TRBV27; clone_size: few; d_call: TRBD2; cdr3_aa: CASSTTSGGTEQFF; cdr3_nt: TGTGCCAGCAGTACCACTAGCGGGGGGACAGAGCAGTTCTTC
cdr3_length: 13; j_call: TRBJ1-1; v_call: TRBV7-2; clone_size: few; d_call: -; cdr3_aa: CASRYGVNTEAFF; cdr3_nt: TGTGCCAGCAGGTACGGGGTGAACACTGAAGCTTTCTTT
cdr3_length: 12; j_call: TRBJ2-7; v_call: TRBV29-1; clone_size: many; d_call: -; cdr3_aa: CSVGAQTYEQYF; cdr3_nt: TGCAGCGTTGGGGCCCAGACCTACGAGCAGTACTTC
cdr3_length: 16; j_call: TRBJ1-1; v_call: TRBV12-3/TRBV12-4; clone_size: -; d_call: -; cdr3_aa: CASSLVYLAVNTEAFF; cdr3_nt: TGTGCCAGCAGTTTAGTATATTTGGCGGTGAACACTGAAGCTTTCTTT
cdr3_length: 13; j_call: TRBJ1-1; v_call: TRBV6-6; clone_size: few; d_call: -; cdr3_aa: CASSSRDLTEAFF; cdr3_nt: TGTGCCAGCAGTTCCAGGGACCTCACTGAAGCTTTCTTT
cdr3_length: 16; j_call: TRBJ1-5; v_call: TRBV20-1; clone_size: many; d_call: -; cdr3_aa: CSARPGAIVGNQPQHF; cdr3_nt: TGCAGTGCTAGGCCAGGGGCCATAGTGGGCAATCAGCCCCAGCATTTT
cdr3_length: 15; j_call: TRBJ2-1; v_call: TRBV7-9; clone_size: few; d_call: -; cdr3_aa: CASSRTLGRYNEQFF; cdr3_nt: TGTGCCAGCAGCCGGACTTTGGGTCGCTACAATGAGCAGTTCTTC
cdr3_length: 11; j_call: TRBJ2-7; v_call: TRBV20-1; clone_size: many; d_call: TRBD1; cdr3_aa: CSARQGKEQYF; cdr3_nt: TGCAGTGCTCGACAGGGGAAAGAGCAGTACTTC
cdr3_length: 15; j_call: TRBJ1-5; v_call: TRBV10-3; clone_size: -; d_call: TRBD1; cdr3_aa: CAISPAQGENQPQHF; cdr3_nt: TGTGCCATCAGCCCCGCACAGGGGGAAAATCAGCCCCAGCATTTT
cdr3_length: 17; j_call: TRBJ2-3; v_call: TRBV5-1; clone_size: few; d_call: TRBD2; cdr3_aa: CASSLARLAGSTDTQYF; cdr3_nt: TGCGCCAGCAGCTTGGCCCGACTAGCGGGTAGCACAGATACGCAGTATTTT
cdr3_length: 14; j_call: TRBJ1-5; v_call: TRBV10-1; clone_size: few; d_call: TRBD1; cdr3_aa: CASTTGVSNQPQHF; cdr3_nt: TGCGCCAGCACGACAGGGGTGAGCAATCAGCCCCAGCATTTT
cdr3_length: 14; j_call: TRBJ1-1; v_call: TRBV7-6; clone_size: many; d_call: -; cdr3_aa: CASSSQGGNTEAFF; cdr3_nt: TGTGCCAGCAGCTCACAGGGTGGGAACACTGAAGCTTTCTTT
cdr3_length: 13; j_call: TRBJ2-7; v_call: TRBV5-1; clone_size: many; d_call: -; cdr3_aa: CASSLAGRGEQYF; cdr3_nt: TGCGCCAGCAGCTTGGCCGGGAGAGGCGAGCAGTACTTC
cdr3_length: 15; j_call: TRBJ1-6; v_call: TRBV7-9; clone_size: many; d_call: -; cdr3_aa: CATQNIQGQSSPLHF; cdr3_nt: TGTGCCACTCAAAATATCCAGGGGCAGAGTTCACCCCTCCACTTT
cdr3_length: 13; j_call: TRBJ2-1; v_call: TRBV20-1; clone_size: many; d_call: TRBD1; cdr3_aa: CSAPGQGNNEQFF; cdr3_nt: TGCAGTGCACCGGGACAGGGGAACAATGAGCAGTTCTTC
cdr3_length: 12; j_call: TRBJ1-5; v_call: TRBV27; clone_size: many; d_call: -; cdr3_aa: CASGGFDQPQHF; cdr3_nt: TGTGCCAGCGGGGGGTTCGATCAGCCCCAGCATTTT
cdr3_length: 13; j_call: TRBJ2-1; v_call: TRBV11-2; clone_size: many; d_call: -; cdr3_aa: CASSLDRGYEQFF; cdr3_nt: TGTGCCAGCAGCTTAGATAGGGGCTATGAGCAGTTCTTC
cdr3_length: 13; j_call: TRBJ2-7; v_call: TRBV12-3/TRBV12-4; clone_size: few; d_call: -; cdr3_aa: CASRLGQTYEQYF; cdr3_nt: TGTGCCAGCAGACTAGGACAAACCTACGAGCAGTACTTC
cdr3_length: 14; j_call: TRBJ1-1; v_call: TRBV3-1; clone_size: -; d_call: -; cdr3_aa: CASSQDSGRAEAFF; cdr3_nt: TGTGCCAGCAGCCAAGATTCGGGGCGCGCTGAAGCTTTCTTT
cdr3_length: 14; j_call: TRBJ2-5; v_call: TRBV5-1; clone_size: many; d_call: -; cdr3_aa: CASSPGPYQETQYF; cdr3_nt: TGCGCCAGCAGCCCCGGGCCGTACCAAGAGACCCAGTACTTC
cdr3_length: 15; j_call: TRBJ2-1; v_call: TRBV27; clone_size: -; d_call: -; cdr3_aa: CASSFGEAPYNEQFF; cdr3_nt: TGTGCCAGCAGTTTTGGGGAGGCCCCCTACAATGAGCAGTTCTTC
cdr3_length: 14; j_call: TRBJ2-4; v_call: TRBV5-1; clone_size: -; d_call: -; cdr3_aa: CASSLGGAENIQYF; cdr3_nt: TGCGCCAGCAGCTTGGGAGGGGCGGAAAACATTCAGTACTTC